The 11 T cell receptor beta chains reported below all come from one sample, sequenced in a study of liver allograft versus peripheral blood T cells. Looking at the study overall: Comparative analysis was performed on T cell receptor repertoires from transplanted livers and from recipients' peripheral blood.

TCRdb reanalysed the reads using MiXCR and keeps one entry per CDR3 protein. This sample has approximately 1,000 distinct CDR3 sequences, with approximately 15% found just once. These receptors were taken from a human patient who had a liver transplant. Some T cells may be provided by the graft donor.

Within the sample, this clonotype is medium-sized. The CDR3 DNA reads TGTGCCAGCCGACCTACTAGCGGGAGTTCAGTTACCTATTACGAGCAGTACTTC. The encoded protein is CASRPTSGSSVTYYEQYF. J is TRBJ2-7 and V is TRBV5-4, with TRBD2 matching 11 bases. Germline values: CDR1 SGHNT, CDR2 YYREEE (reference sequence). This CDR3 spans 18 amino acids. V lost 7 bases to trimming and J lost 4 bases; unmatched junction nucleotides: 19. Using reference TRBV5-4 and TRBJ2-7 for the parts outside the CDR3, the full variable domain is ETGVTQSPTHLIKTRGQQVTLRCSSQSGHNTVSWYQQALGQGPQFIFQYYREEENGRGNFPPRFSGLQFPNYSSELNVNALELDDSALYLCASRPTSGSSVTYYEQYFGPGTRLTVT.

This clonotype is medium-sized (0.01 to 0.1%) within its sample. The chain links TRBV5-4 to TRBJ2-2, with D tentatively TRBD2 (6 bases). V was clipped by 4 bases and J by 4 bases, with 8 bases between them. The CDR3 runs to 13 residues. CDR1 SGHNT and CDR2 YYREEE come from the germline V gene (reference sequence). The CDR3 sequence: CASSLGGTGELFF. CDR3 coding DNA: TGTGCCAGCAGCCTCGGGGGCACCGGGGAGCTGTTTTTT.

This clonotype counts as large (0.1 to 1%). The chain is built from TRBV6-5 and TRBJ1-5, with D hard to call. The V end was cut by 4 bases, the J end by 0 bases, with 10 bases between. In germline, CDR1 is MNHEY, CDR2 SVGAGI. This CDR3 is built from 15 residues. This CDR3 is CASSSDTISNQPQHF. The CDR3 DNA sequence: TGTGCCAGCAGTTCGGATACTATTAGCAATCAGCCCCAGCATTTT.

This clonotype is medium-sized in the sample. This rearrangement joins TRBV6-2 or TRBV6-3 to TRBJ1-5; 9 bases align to TRBD1. Germline V lookup: CDR1 MNHEY, CDR2 SVGEGT. The V gene end was trimmed by 5 bases and the J gene end by 2 bases; junction bases not matched to a gene: 7. The CDR3 spans 16 residues. As DNA, the CDR3 is TGTGCCAGCAGTATAGGGACAGGGTTCGGCAATCAGCCCCAGCATTTT. Encoded protein: CASSIGTGFGNQPQHF.

In its sample, this clonotype ranks as medium-sized. The CDR3 DNA reads TGCAGTGCTAGTTTGGCGGGTTCGGAGACCCAGTACTTC. It specifies CSASLAGSETQYF. This sequence joins TRBV20-1 and TRBJ2-5, with a tentative D call TRBD2 (5 bases). CDR1 and CDR2 (germline): DFQATT, SNEGSKA (reference sequence). Deletions cut 3 bases from V and 5 bases from J, with 13 bases between. The CDR3 loop spans 13 amino acids.

By sample share, this clonotype is hyperexpanded. The V and J genes are TRBV10-3 and TRBJ1-5, with 9 bases that match TRBD1. Germline V gene data show CDR1 as ENHRY and CDR2 as SYGVKD. Losses at the gene ends were 8 bases for V and 6 bases for J; bases not matched to a gene: 5. The CDR3 runs 13 residues. CDR3 DNA sequence: TGTGCCATCGGACAGGGGCCCGGTCAGCCCCAGCATTTT. It translates to CAIGQGPGQPQHF.

This clonotype is categorized as medium-sized. This chain connects TRBV15 to TRBJ2-3, with 7 positions matching TRBD2. The CDR3 contains 17 residues. Germline loops: CDR1 LNHNV, CDR2 YYDKDF (reference sequence). Germline trimming cut 0 bases from V and 1 base from J; bases unmatched to any gene: 7. This CDR3 reads CATSRDSGGWGTDTQYF. The CDR3 nucleotides read TGTGCCACCAGCAGAGATTCGGGGGGTTGGGGCACAGATACGCAGTATTTT.

By share of the sample, this clonotype is medium-sized. The chain uses TRBV5-4 and TRBJ1-4; no reliable D call. The CDR3 is 16 amino acids. Germline V gene lookup returns CDR1 SGHNT and CDR2 YYREEE (reference sequence). V gave up 1 base and J gave up 0 bases, with 10 bases separating them. In DNA, the CDR3 is TGTGCCAGCAGCTTGTCTCGGGAAACAACTAATGAAAAACTGTTTTTT. Protein product: CASSLSRETTNEKLFF.

This clonotype is large (0.1 to 1%) within its sample. The chain recombines TRBV6-6 with TRBJ1-4; perhaps TRBD1 as D (5 bases). The CDR3 covers 16 residues. Germline V gene lookup returns CDR1 MNHNY and CDR2 SVGAGI (reference sequence). Trimming stripped 2 bases from V and 4 bases from J, with 14 bases between. CDR3: CASSYVIRGLNEKLFF. The CDR3 region has the DNA TGTGCCAGCAGTTACGTGATCCGGGGCCTTAATGAAAAACTGTTTTTT.

The chain recombines TRBV6-1 with TRBJ2-7, with 11 bases identical to TRBD1. J gave up 4 bases and V 4 bases, and 6 bases lay outside the gene matches. The CDR3 is made up of 15 amino acids. The germline V gene has CDR1 MNHNS and CDR2 SASEGT. The CDR3, as DNA: TGTGCCAGCAGTGCCCCGGGACAGGGGGGTTACGAGCAGTACTTC. It specifies CASSAPGQGGYEQYF.

Relative to its sample, this clonotype is large. This chain links TRBV6-1 with TRBJ2-1, with D perhaps being TRBD1 or TRBD2 (5 bases each). The germline V gene encodes CDR1 MNHNS and CDR2 SASEGT. V lost 8 bases and J 5 bases, leaving 22 bases between the germline ends. The CDR3 extends over 16 amino acids. The CDR3 nucleotides are TGTGCCAGCGTAACTTTCGGGACCCGGCCGGACAATGAGCAGTTCTTC. Translating it yields CASVTFGTRPDNEQFF.